The 13 T cell receptor beta chains listed next were all sequenced from one sample in a study of T cells in Graves' hyperthyroidism and ophthalmopathy. The TCR beta CDR3 regions underwent amplification using RNA transcripts as the source. The HTBI primer set drove a first-round RT-PCR of the TCR CDR3. TCRdb re-called the multiplex PCR reads with MiXCR, one entry per CDR3 protein. The sample lists about 590,000 distinct CDR3 sequences, around a sixth occurring once. The specimen was blood. The receptor source for this set is a woman younger than 45 with Graves' hyperthyroidism.

This clonotype has a count of ten or more. The chain has TRBV10-3 and TRBJ1-5; 10 nucleotides agree with TRBD1. The V gene end was trimmed by 4 bases and the J gene end by 6 bases; junction bases not matched to a gene: 15. Germline CDR1 reads ENHRY; CDR2 reads SYGVKD. There are 18 residues in the CDR3. Here the CDR3 DNA reads TGTGCCATCAGTGCCCTCCATCGCGGGACAGGGGCGTTTCAGCCCCAGCATTTT. Its protein is CAISALHRGTGAFQPQHF.

This clonotype appeared many times. The chain combines TRBV7-8 with TRBJ2-7, with 10 bases that match TRBD2. J lost 1 base, V lost 1 base, and 4 bases had no gene match. Germline loops: CDR1 SGHVS, CDR2 FQNEAQ. This CDR3 has 16 amino acids. The CDR3 DNA is TGTGCCAGCAGCTTAGGTGTAGCGGGAGGTTCCTACGAGCAGTACTTC. Its translation is CASSLGVAGGSYEQYF.

This clonotype was counted many times. The chain couples TRBV30 to TRBJ1-1; D gene unclear. This CDR3 comprises 13 residues. Germline CDR1 and CDR2: GTSNPN and SVGIG (reference sequence). Deletions cut 0 bases from V and 0 bases from J, with 5 bases between. The CDR3, as DNA: TGTGCCTGGAGTGTAGGCGTGAACACTGAAGCTTTCTTT. It specifies CAWSVGVNTEAFF.

This rearrangement joins TRBV5-1 to TRBJ2-7; TRBD2 aligns across 11 bases. Germline assignment: CDR1 SGHRS and CDR2 YFSETQ. Trimming took 4 bases from V and 6 from J; bases not matched to a gene: 12. The CDR3 has 16 amino acids. CDR3 DNA sequence: TGCGCCAGCAGCCCAACACGACTAGCGGGATCTCTCGAGCAGTACTTC. Residues: CASSPTRLAGSLEQYF.

This clonotype has a handful of counts. This rearrangement joins TRBV6-1 to TRBJ2-4; D is undetermined. Germline V lookup: CDR1 MNHNS, CDR2 SASEGT. V dropped 5 bases and J dropped 6 bases, with 2 bases sitting between them. The CDR3 is 10 amino acids. The DNA of the CDR3 is TGTGCCAGCAGTCTAAACATTCAGTACTTC. Its translation is CASSLNIQYF.

This clonotype was counted once. The chain recombines TRBV18 with TRBJ2-7; 8 nucleotides match TRBD2. The CDR3 sequence is 14 residues long. The germline gives CDR1 KGHSH, CDR2 LQKENI. J gave up 3 bases and V 3 bases, and 4 bases lay outside the gene matches. The CDR3 DNA reads TGTGCCAGCTCACCTACCGGGGGGGACTACGAGCAGTACTTC. The encoded protein is CASSPTGGDYEQYF.

This clonotype showed up many times. The chain uses TRBV20-1 and TRBJ1-2; D possibly corresponds to TRBD1 (6 bases). Germline values: CDR1 DFQATT, CDR2 SNEGSKA (reference sequence). The CDR3 runs to 15 residues. Between the trimmed V and J ends, which lost 0 bases and 1 base, there was a span of 12 bases. In DNA, the CDR3 is TGCAGTGCTAGAGATCGGCAGGGGATTAACTATGGCTACACCTTC. Protein: CSARDRQGINYGYTF.

The chain joins TRBV12-3 or TRBV12-4 to TRBJ2-7, with a tentative D call TRBD2 (5 bases). V lost 8 bases and J lost 0, with 26 bases in between. The CDR3 covers 18 residues. In nucleotides, the CDR3 is TGTGCCAGCTCACCCATTGGAGGCGAACCACCCCACTCCTACGAGCAGTACTTC. Its protein product is CASSPIGGEPPHSYEQYF.

This clonotype has more than one count but fewer than ten. DNA of the CDR3: TGTGCCAGCAGCCAACTCGTCGGGGGAGGGCCGGGCTACAATGAGCAGTTCTTC. This encodes CASSQLVGGGPGYNEQFF. This rearrangement joins TRBV4-2 to TRBJ2-1; 7 bases line up with TRBD2. The CDR3 sequence is 18 residues long. Trimming at V came to 2 bases and at J to 3 bases, leaving 13 bases not matched to a gene. Looked up from germline, CDR1 is LGHNA and CDR2 is YNFKEQ.

This clonotype was observed many times. V gene TRBV28 combines with J gene TRBJ1-1; 9 bases fit TRBD1. V lost 3 bases and J lost 5; bases outside the gene matches: 7. The CDR3 extends over 15 amino acids. Per the germline V gene, CDR1 is MDHEN and CDR2 is SYDVKM. This CDR3 reads CASSFRTGADTEAFF. The CDR3 DNA reads TGTGCCAGCAGTTTCAGGACAGGGGCGGATACTGAAGCTTTCTTT.

In this sample, this clonotype turned up many times. This chain uses TRBV6-5 with TRBJ1-6, with TRBD1 identical over 7 bases. The V and J ends lost 2 bases and 3 bases, in that order; junction bases with no gene match: 13. The CDR3 consists of 19 residues. Germline assignment: CDR1 MNHEY and CDR2 SVGAGI. The CDR3 loop is CASSYPPRQGILYNSPLHF. CDR3 DNA: TGTGCCAGCAGTTACCCCCCGAGACAGGGTATTCTCTATAATTCACCCCTCCACTTT.

This clonotype came up many times. This chain links TRBV20-1 with TRBJ2-7; D possibly corresponds to TRBD1 (6 bases). The V and J ends lost 3 bases and 6 bases respectively, with 12 bases between them. Germline V CDR1 and CDR2: DFQATT, SNEGSKA (reference sequence). The CDR3 has 12 amino acids. The CDR3 reads CSARPAGVEQYF. In nucleotides, the CDR3 is TGCAGTGCTAGGCCGGCAGGGGTCGAGCAGTACTTC.

This clonotype was detected ten times or more. The chain employs TRBV7-2 and TRBJ2-7, with unresolved D. Trimming left V 1 base short and J 6 bases short, with 16 bases between. The V gene's germline CDR1 is SGHTA and CDR2 FQGNSA. This CDR3 contains 15 residues. The CDR3 nucleotides read TGTGCCAGCAGCTTAGTGTTGGACGTACGGGTCGAGCAGTACTTC. Translating it yields CASSLVLDVRVEQYF.